This T cell receptor beta chain was sequenced for a study of blood T cell repertoires in COVID-19. Background on the study: Specimens from acute and convalescent COVID-19 originated in the United States, Italy and Spain.

CDR1 and CDR2 (germline): SQVTM, ANQGSEA. There are 15 residues in the CDR3. V was pared by 4 bases and J by 0 bases, with 3 bases of the junction left unmatched. As handled by the study authors: Amplification of reference gene primers provided the estimated nucleated cell counts. Measured with immunoSEQ multiplex PCR; TCRdb has only the in-frame clones, and not every one. From that table come the V and J calls and clone size; the DNA was used to work out D and trimming. The repertoire consists of more than 400,000 clones, with approximately 83% occurring once and the leading ten covering about 3%. The sample consisted of peripheral blood. The V gene is TRBV29-1, the J gene TRBJ2-7; 13 positions match TRBD2. The TCR was taken from a human donor in a cohort sampled during active COVID-19. In DNA form, the CDR3 reads TGCAGCGTTGTTGGGACTAGCGGGGACTCCTACGAGCAGTACTTC. It translates to CSVVGTSGDSYEQYF.